Following are 5 T cell receptor beta chains from one sample sequenced in a study of control samples from healthy donors and cancer patients. Data came from immunoSEQ multiplex PCR; TCRdb stores just in-frame clones and leaves some out. The sample has about 130,000 clones; around 90% are singletons. Input material: blood. These receptors originate from a man aged 35-49 years in good health.

This chain links TRBV28 with TRBJ1-3, with a tentative D call TRBD1 (5 bases). The CDR3 contains 14 residues. V lost 6 bases, J lost 0 bases, and 9 bases lay in between. Germline CDR1 reads MDHEN; CDR2 reads SYDVKM. Written as DNA, the CDR3 is TGTGCCAGCAGACCGGGGGACTCTGGAAACACCATATATTTT. Translation gives CASRPGDSGNTIYF.

This rearrangement joins TRBV24-1 to TRBJ1-5, with a weak D call TRBD1 (6 bases). The CDR3 runs to 16 residues. Trimming removed 0 bases at V and 1 base at J, with 9 bases between. Germline V lookup: CDR1 KGHDR, CDR2 SFDVKD. CDR3 region: CATSDLPGGSNQPQHF. CDR3 in DNA: TGTGCCACCAGTGATTTGCCGGGGGGCAGCAATCAGCCCCAGCATTTT.

The V and J genes are TRBV6-6 and TRBJ2-1; D may be TRBD2 (5 bases). Germline CDR1 MNHNY, CDR2 SVGAGI (reference sequence). This CDR3 spans 15 amino acids. V lost 5 bases and J 3 bases, leaving 14 bases between the germline ends. The chain's CDR3 is CASSGLGGGYNEQFF. The CDR3 nucleotides are TGTGCCAGCAGTGGGCTTGGCGGAGGCTACAATGAGCAGTTCTTC.

This sequence joins TRBV7-6 and TRBJ1-1; TRBD1 is a possible D gene (5 bases). Germline lookup yields CDR1 SGHVS and CDR2 FNYEAQ. The CDR3 runs 15 residues. Trimming removed 8 bases from V and 4 bases from J, with 20 bases in between. The CDR3 sequence: CASLRGGGVFTEAFF. The CDR3 DNA reads TGTGCCAGCTTGAGGGGAGGCGGGGTGTTCACTGAAGCTTTCTTT.

V gene TRBV6-5 combines with J gene TRBJ1-2; D is unclear. From germline, CDR1 is MNHEY and CDR2 SVGAGI. Trimming stripped 8 bases from V and 8 bases from J, with 9 bases between. This CDR3 contains 10 residues. As DNA, the CDR3 is TGTGCCAGCGGGGAGTGGGGCTACACCTTC. Translated: CASGEWGYTF.